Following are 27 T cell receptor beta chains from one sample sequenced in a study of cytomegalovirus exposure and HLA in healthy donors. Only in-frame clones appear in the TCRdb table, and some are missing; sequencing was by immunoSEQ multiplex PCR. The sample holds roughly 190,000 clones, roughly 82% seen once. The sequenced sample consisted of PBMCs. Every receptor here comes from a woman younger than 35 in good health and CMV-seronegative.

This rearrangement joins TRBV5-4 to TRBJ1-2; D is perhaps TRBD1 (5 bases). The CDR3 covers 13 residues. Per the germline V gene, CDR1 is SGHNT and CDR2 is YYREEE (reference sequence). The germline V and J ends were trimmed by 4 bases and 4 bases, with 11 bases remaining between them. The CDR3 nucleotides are TGTGCCAGCAGCCCTACAGGCCCCTATGGCTACACCTTC. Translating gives CASSPTGPYGYTF.

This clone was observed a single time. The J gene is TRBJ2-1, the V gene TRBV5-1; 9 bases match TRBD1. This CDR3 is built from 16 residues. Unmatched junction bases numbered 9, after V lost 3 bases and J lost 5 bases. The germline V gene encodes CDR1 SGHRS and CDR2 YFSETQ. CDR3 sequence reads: CASSWGDRVGDNEQFF. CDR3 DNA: TGCGCCAGCAGCTGGGGGGACAGGGTCGGTGACAATGAGCAGTTCTTC.

The CDR3 bases are TGTGCCAGCAGTTTATCGAGCCCTATAGCGGGAACGTTTTCTGGCGTACGGGGCGAGCAGTACTTC. Encoded protein: CASSLSSPIAGTFSGVRGEQYF. The chain joins TRBV27 to TRBJ2-7, with 8 positions matching TRBD2. This CDR3 contains 22 residues. The junction had 28 bases not matched to a gene; V was cut back by 0 bases and J by 6 bases. The germline V gene encodes CDR1 MNHEY and CDR2 SMNVEV (reference sequence).

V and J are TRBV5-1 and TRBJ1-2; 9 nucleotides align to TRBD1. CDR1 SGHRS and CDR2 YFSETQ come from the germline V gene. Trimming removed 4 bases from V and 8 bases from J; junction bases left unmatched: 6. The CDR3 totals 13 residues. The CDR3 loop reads CASSPGQGLGYTF. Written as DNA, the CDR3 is TGCGCCAGCAGCCCGGGACAGGGTCTCGGCTACACCTTC.

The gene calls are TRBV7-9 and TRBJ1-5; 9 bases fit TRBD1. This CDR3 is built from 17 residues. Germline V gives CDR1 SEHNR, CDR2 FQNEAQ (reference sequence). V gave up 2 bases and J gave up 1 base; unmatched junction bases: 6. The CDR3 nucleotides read TGTGCCAGCAGCTTATTCGCGGACAGGGGAAGCAATCAGCCCCAGCATTTT. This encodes CASSLFADRGSNQPQHF.

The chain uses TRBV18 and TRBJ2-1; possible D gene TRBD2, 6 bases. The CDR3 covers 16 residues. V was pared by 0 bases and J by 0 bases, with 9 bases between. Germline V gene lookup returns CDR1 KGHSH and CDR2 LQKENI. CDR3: CASSPPTGVSYNEQFF. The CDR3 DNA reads TGTGCCAGCTCACCACCGACGGGGGTCTCCTACAATGAGCAGTTCTTC.

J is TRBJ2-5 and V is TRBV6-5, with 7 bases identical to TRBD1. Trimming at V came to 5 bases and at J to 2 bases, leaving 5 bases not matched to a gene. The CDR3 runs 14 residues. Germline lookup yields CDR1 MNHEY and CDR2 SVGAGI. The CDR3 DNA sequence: TGTGCCAGCAGTCACAGGGGTAGGCAAGAGACCCAGTACTTC. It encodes CASSHRGRQETQYF.

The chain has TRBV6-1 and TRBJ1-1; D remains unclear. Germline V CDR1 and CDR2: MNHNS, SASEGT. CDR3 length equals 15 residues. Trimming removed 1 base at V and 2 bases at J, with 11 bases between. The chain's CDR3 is CASSEVAGTNTEAFF. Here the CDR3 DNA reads TGTGCCAGCAGTGAAGTTGCGGGTACCAACACTGAAGCTTTCTTT.

In DNA, the CDR3 is TGTGCCAGCAGCTTATTCGTAGAGATTTACTCTGGAAACACCATATATTTT. Translated, it gives CASSLFVEIYSGNTIYF. The chain has TRBV11-2 and TRBJ1-3, with no clear D. Germline values: CDR1 SGHAT, CDR2 FQNNGV. The CDR3 is 17 residues long. The V and J ends lost 2 bases and 0 bases respectively, with 14 bases between them.

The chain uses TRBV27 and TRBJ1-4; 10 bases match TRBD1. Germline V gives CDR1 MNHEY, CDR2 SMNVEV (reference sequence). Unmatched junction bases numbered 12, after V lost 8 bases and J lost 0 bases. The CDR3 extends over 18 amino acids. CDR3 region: CASAGTGEGYATNEKLFF. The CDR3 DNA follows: TGTGCCAGCGCCGGGACAGGGGAGGGATATGCAACTAATGAAAAACTGTTTTTT.

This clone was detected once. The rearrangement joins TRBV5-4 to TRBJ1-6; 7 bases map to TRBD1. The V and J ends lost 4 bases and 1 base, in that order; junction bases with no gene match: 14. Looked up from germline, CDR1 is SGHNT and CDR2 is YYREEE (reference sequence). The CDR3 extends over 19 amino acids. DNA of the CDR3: TGTGCCAGCAGCAAGGGGGGTGTACGGACAGGTTCCTATAATTCACCCCTCCACTTT. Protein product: CASSKGGVRTGSYNSPLHF.

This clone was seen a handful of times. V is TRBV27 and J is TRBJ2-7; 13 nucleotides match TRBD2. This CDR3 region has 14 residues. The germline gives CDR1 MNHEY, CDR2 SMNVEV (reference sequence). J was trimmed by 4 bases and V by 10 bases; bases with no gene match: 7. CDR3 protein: CATRLAGGRYEQYF. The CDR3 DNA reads TGTGCCACTCGACTAGCGGGAGGTCGGTACGAGCAGTACTTC.

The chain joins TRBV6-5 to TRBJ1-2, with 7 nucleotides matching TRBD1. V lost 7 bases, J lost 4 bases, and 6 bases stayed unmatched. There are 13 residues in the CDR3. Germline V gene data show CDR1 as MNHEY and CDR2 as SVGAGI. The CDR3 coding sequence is TGTGCCAGCATCACCCCAGGGGGCTATGGCTACACCTTC. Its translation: CASITPGGYGYTF.

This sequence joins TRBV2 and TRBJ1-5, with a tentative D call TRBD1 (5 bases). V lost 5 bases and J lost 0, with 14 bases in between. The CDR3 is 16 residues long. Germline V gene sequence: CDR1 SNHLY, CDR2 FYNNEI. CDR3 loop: CASSPLWGGSNQPQHF. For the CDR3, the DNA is TGTGCCAGCAGTCCCCTATGGGGGGGTAGCAATCAGCCCCAGCATTTT. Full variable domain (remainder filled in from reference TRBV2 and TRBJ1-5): EPEVTQTPSHQVTQMGQEVILRCVPISNHLYFYWYRQILGQKVEFLVSFYNNEISEKSEIFDDQFSVERPDGSNFTLKIRSTKLEDSAMYFCASSPLWGGSNQPQHFGDGTRLSIL.

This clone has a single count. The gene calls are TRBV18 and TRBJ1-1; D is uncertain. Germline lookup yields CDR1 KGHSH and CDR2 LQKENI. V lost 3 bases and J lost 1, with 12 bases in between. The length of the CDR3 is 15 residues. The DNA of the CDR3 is TGTGCCAGCTCACCTCGGTTGGAGCAGAACACTGAAGCTTTCTTT. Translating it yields CASSPRLEQNTEAFF.

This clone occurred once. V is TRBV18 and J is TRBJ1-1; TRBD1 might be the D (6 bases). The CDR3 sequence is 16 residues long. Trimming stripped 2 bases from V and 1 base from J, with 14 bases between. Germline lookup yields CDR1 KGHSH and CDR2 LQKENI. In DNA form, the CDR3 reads TGTGCCAGCTCACCATTTAAAGCAGGGGCGAACACTGAAGCTTTCTTT. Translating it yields CASSPFKAGANTEAFF.

Here the CDR3 DNA reads TGCGCCAGCAGCCAAGATCCACTAGCGGGGGGGCCGCAGTATTTT. The encoded protein is CASSQDPLAGGPQYF. The V and J genes are TRBV4-1 and TRBJ2-3, with 13 bases matching TRBD2. The CDR3 covers 15 residues. V gave up 0 bases and J gave up 10 bases; unmatched junction bases: 4. Germline V CDR1 and CDR2: MGHRA, YSYEKL.

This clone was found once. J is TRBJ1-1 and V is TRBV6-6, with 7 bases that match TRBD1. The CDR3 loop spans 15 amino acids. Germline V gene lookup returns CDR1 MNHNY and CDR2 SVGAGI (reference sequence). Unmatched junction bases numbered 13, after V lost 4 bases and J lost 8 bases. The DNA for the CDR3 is TGTGCCAGCAGTTCGCCGGGACAGCGGCTAACGGAAGCTTTCTTT. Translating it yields CASSSPGQRLTEAFF.

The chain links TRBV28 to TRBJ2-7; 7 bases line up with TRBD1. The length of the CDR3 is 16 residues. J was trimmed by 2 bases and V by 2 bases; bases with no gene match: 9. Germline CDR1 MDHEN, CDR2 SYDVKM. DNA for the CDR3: TGTGCCAGCAGTTTACCTTTGACAGGGAGAGCCTACGAGCAGTACTTC. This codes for CASSLPLTGRAYEQYF.

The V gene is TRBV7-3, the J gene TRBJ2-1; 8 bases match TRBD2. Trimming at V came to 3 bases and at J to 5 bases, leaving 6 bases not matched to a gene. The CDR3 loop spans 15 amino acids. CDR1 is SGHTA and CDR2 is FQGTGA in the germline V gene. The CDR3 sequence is CASSLGSGGHNEQFF. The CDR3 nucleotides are TGTGCCAGCAGCTTGGGGAGCGGGGGCCACAATGAGCAGTTCTTC.

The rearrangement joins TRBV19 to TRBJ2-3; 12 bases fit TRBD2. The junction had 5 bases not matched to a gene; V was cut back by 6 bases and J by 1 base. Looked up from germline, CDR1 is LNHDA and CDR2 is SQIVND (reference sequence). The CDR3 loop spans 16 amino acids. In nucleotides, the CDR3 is TGTGCCAGTAGCCCGGGACTAGCGGGCCGCACAGATACGCAGTATTTT. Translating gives CASSPGLAGRTDTQYF.

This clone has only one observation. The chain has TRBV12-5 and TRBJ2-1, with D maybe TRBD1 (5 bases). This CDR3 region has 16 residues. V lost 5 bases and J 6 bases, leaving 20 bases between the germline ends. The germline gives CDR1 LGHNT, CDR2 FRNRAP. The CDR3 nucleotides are TGTGCTAGTGGTCCTGCAGGGTTTGATAGACTCAATGAGCAGTTCTTC. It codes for CASGPAGFDRLNEQFF.

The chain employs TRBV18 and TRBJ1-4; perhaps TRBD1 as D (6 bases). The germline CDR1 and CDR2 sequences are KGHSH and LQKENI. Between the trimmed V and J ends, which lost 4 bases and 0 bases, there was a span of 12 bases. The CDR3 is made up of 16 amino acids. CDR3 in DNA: TGTGCCAGCTCACAGGGGGTGACTGCAACTAATGAAAAACTGTTTTTT. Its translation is CASSQGVTATNEKLFF.

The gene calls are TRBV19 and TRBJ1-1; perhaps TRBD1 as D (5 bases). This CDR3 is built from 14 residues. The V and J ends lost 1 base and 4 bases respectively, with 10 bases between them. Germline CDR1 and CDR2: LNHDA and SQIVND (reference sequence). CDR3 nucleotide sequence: TGTGCCAGTAGTATAGCTGGGGGGACCACTGAAGCTTTCTTT. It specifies CASSIAGGTTEAFF.

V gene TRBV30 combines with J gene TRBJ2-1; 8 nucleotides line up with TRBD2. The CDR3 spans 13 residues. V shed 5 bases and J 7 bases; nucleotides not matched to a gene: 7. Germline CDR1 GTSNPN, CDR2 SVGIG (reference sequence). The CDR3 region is CAWSSGLKNEQFF. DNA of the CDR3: TGTGCCTGGTCTAGCGGGCTCAAGAATGAGCAGTTCTTC.

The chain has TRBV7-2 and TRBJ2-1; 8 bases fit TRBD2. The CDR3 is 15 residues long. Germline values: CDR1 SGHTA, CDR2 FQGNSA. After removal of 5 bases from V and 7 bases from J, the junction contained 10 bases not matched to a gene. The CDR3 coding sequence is TGTGCCAGCAGCCCTATGGCGGGAGGCTGGAATGAGCAGTTCTTC. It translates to CASSPMAGGWNEQFF.

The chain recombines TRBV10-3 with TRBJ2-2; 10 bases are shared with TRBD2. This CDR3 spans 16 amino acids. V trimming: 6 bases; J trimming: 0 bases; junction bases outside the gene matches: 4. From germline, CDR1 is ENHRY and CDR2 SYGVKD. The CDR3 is CAIRRAGGTNTGELFF. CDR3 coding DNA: TGTGCCATCAGAAGAGCGGGGGGGACGAACACCGGGGAGCTGTTTTTT.